Presented here are 5 T cell receptor beta chains from one specimen sequenced in a study of blood T cell repertoires in COVID-19. Produced via immunoSEQ multiplex PCR; TCRdb's table is partial and in-frame only. The sample lists more than 300,000 clones, 85% to 90% occurring once. The material sequenced was peripheral blood. The receptors shown here come from a woman in her 30s with COVID-19, enrolled during active disease.

The rearrangement uses TRBV29-1 and TRBJ1-1; D may be TRBD1 (6 bases). Looked up from germline, CDR1 is SQVTM and CDR2 is ANQGSEA. The CDR3 length is 14 residues. Trimming removed 5 bases from V and 5 bases from J, with 18 bases in between. CDR3 region: CSVCRTVWGTEAFF. In DNA, the CDR3 is TGCAGCGTTTGCAGGACAGTATGGGGGACTGAAGCTTTCTTT. The variable domain in full, with the rest retrieved from reference TRBV29-1 and TRBJ1-1, is SAVISQKPSRDICQRGTSLTIQCQVDSQVTMMFWYRQQPGQSLTLIATANQGSEATYESGFVIDKFPISRPNLTFSTLTVSNMSPEDSSIYLCSVCRTVWGTEAFFGQGTRLTVV.

The chain couples TRBV29-1 to TRBJ2-1; D is undetermined. The CDR3 is 11 residues long. From germline, CDR1 is SQVTM and CDR2 ANQGSEA. V was pared by 3 bases and J by 6 bases, with 6 bases between. Here the CDR3 DNA reads TGCAGCGTTGAGGCCCCCAATGAGCAGTTCTTC. Translation gives CSVEAPNEQFF.

The V call is TRBV5-6, the J call TRBJ2-2, with TRBD2 matching over 11 bases. J lost 7 bases, V lost 4 bases, and 6 bases had no gene match. This CDR3 has 15 residues. CDR1 is SGHDT and CDR2 is YYEEEE in the germline V gene. CDR3 in DNA: TGTGCCAGCAGCGTAGCGGGGGGGAATAACGGGGAGCTGTTTTTT. It specifies CASSVAGGNNGELFF.

V gene TRBV28 combines with J gene TRBJ1-5; 9 bases fit TRBD1. This CDR3 is 15 amino acids long. The germline CDR1 and CDR2 sequences are MDHEN and SYDVKM. J was trimmed by 7 bases and V by 6 bases; bases with no gene match: 10. The CDR3 bases are TGTGCCAGCAGACCCGGGACAGGGATCTTCCAGCCCCAGCATTTT. The encoded protein is CASRPGTGIFQPQHF.

The rearrangement links TRBV7-2 to TRBJ1-3; the D is unclear. The CDR3 extends over 13 amino acids. The germline V and J ends were trimmed by 1 base and 8 bases, with 9 bases remaining between them. The germline CDR1 and CDR2 sequences are SGHTA and FQGNSA. In DNA, the CDR3 is TGTGCCAGCAGCTTAGTGGCAGATGACACCATATATTTT. Translated: CASSLVADDTIYF. Full variable domain (rest looked up from reference TRBV7-2 and TRBJ1-3): GAGVSQSPSNKVTEKGKDVELRCDPISGHTALYWYRQSLGQGLEFLIYFQGNSAPDKSGLPSDRFSAERTGGSVSTLTIQRTQQEDSAVYLCASSLVADDTIYFGEGSWLTVV.